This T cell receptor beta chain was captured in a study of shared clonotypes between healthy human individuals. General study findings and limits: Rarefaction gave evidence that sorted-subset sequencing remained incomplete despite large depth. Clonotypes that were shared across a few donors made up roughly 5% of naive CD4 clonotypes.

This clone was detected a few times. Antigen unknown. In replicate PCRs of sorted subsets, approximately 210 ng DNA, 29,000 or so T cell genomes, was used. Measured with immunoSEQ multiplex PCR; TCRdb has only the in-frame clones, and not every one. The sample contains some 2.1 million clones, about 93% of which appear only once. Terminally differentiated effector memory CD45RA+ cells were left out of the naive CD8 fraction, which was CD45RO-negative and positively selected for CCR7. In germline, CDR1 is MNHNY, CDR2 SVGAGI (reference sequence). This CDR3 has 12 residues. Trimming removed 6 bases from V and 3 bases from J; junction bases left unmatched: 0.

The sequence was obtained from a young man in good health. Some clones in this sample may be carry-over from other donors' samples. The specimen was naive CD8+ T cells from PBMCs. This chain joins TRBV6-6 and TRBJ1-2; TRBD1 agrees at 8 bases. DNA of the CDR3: TGTGCCAGCAGACAGGGGGACTATGGCTACACCTTC. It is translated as CASRQGDYGYTF.